These 16 T cell receptor beta chains were sequenced from one sample in a study of T cells in Graves' hyperthyroidism and ophthalmopathy. Amplified regions were TCR beta CDR3 sequences from RNA transcripts. In the first-round RT-PCR of the TCR CDR3, the HTBI primer set was used. Via MiXCR, TCRdb re-called the multiplex PCR reads, giving one row per CDR3 protein. The profile shows 600,000 to 800,000 distinct CDR3 sequences, approximately 40% of them singletons. Sequences were obtained from blood. The receptors were sampled from a woman between 35 and 50 years old with Graves' hyperthyroidism.

V is TRBV11-2 and J is TRBJ2-7; no reliable D call. CDR1 and CDR2 (germline): SGHAT, FQNNGV. V lost 5 bases and J 2 bases, leaving 16 bases between the germline ends. This CDR3 is built from 15 residues. In DNA form, the CDR3 reads TGTGCCAGCAGCCCCCGTCGAGGTCCAACCTACGAGCAGTACTTC. Protein sequence: CASSPRRGPTYEQYF.

This clonotype showed up just once. V is TRBV29-1 and J is TRBJ2-7; D possibly matches TRBD1 or TRBD2 (6 bases each). The CDR3 consists of 14 residues. Germline assignment: CDR1 SQVTM and CDR2 ANQGSEA. V shed 3 bases and J shed 3 bases, with 15 bases lying between them. For the CDR3, the DNA is TGCAGCGTTGACGACGGGGGCGAAGTCTACGAGCAGTACTTC. Protein sequence: CSVDDGGEVYEQYF.

The gene calls are TRBV7-3 and TRBJ2-7; D uncertain. Germline CDR1 is SGHTA and CDR2 is FQGTGA. V gave up 1 base and J gave up 5 bases, with 12 bases separating them. The CDR3 spans 14 residues. The CDR3 loop reads CASSLNAGDHEQYF. CDR3 sequence (DNA): TGTGCCAGCAGCTTAAACGCAGGAGATCACGAGCAGTACTTC. Drawing the rest from reference TRBV7-3 and TRBJ2-7, the complete variable domain is GAGVSQTPSNKVTEKGKYVELRCDPISGHTALYWYRQSLGQGPEFLIYFQGTGAADDSGLPNDRFFAVRPEGSVSTLKIQRTERGDSAVYLCASSLNAGDHEQYFGPGTRLTVT.

The V gene is TRBV4-3, the J gene TRBJ1-1; TRBD1 agrees at 9 bases. The V segment lost 0 bases and the J segment 5 bases; nucleotides outside the gene matches: 10. The CDR3 runs 17 residues. Germline V CDR1 and CDR2: LGHNA, YSLEER. CDR3 sequence: CASSQDAAGQGKTEAFF. CDR3 nucleotides: TGCGCCAGCAGCCAAGACGCCGCGGGACAGGGAAAAACTGAAGCTTTCTTT.

This clonotype was recorded at least ten times. The chain links TRBV5-1 to TRBJ2-7, with D tentatively TRBD2 (6 bases). V lost 2 bases and J 5 bases, leaving 11 bases between the germline ends. CDR3 length: 13 residues. Germline CDR1 and CDR2: SGHRS and YFSETQ. CDR3 in amino acids: CASSFGGDNEQYF. The DNA of the CDR3 is TGCGCCAGCAGCTTCGGCGGGGATAACGAGCAGTACTTC.

The table lists this clonotype with many counts. The chain uses TRBV20-1 and TRBJ2-5; TRBD2 aligns across 8 bases. Trimming took 2 bases from V and 5 from J; bases not matched to a gene: 10. From germline, CDR1 is DFQATT and CDR2 SNEGSKA (reference sequence). The CDR3 contains 15 residues. CDR3: CSARWLAGSWETQYF. The CDR3 region has the DNA TGCAGTGCTAGATGGTTAGCGGGAAGTTGGGAGACCCAGTACTTC.

In the case of this clonotype: It is unclear where the CDR3 begins or ends on the DNA, so no DNA is shown, and the CDR3 is as TCRdb lists it. The gene calls are TRBV29-1 and TRBJ2-5; the tabulated D call, TRBD2, remains unverified against the DNA. Including both end residues, the CDR3 is 19 amino acids long. The germline CDR1 and CDR2 sequences are SQVTM and ANQGSEA. CDR3 region: CSVEVGALGSFFGQETQYF.

The V and J genes are TRBV6-5 and TRBJ1-3; D is undetermined. Trimming took off 8 bases at V and 1 base at J, with 9 bases between the two ends. The germline CDR1 and CDR2 sequences are MNHEY and SVGAGI. The CDR3 extends over 13 amino acids. The CDR3 region has the DNA TGTGCCAGCTGGGAGGGATCTGGAAACACCATATATTTT. Translated, it gives CASWEGSGNTIYF.

This chain links TRBV12-3 or TRBV12-4 with TRBJ2-2; D is unclear. The CDR3 is made up of 13 amino acids. V lost 6 bases and J lost 6, with 11 bases in between. The CDR3 sequence: CASRPTSAGELFF. CDR3 DNA: TGTGCCAGCAGGCCTACATCAGCCGGGGAGCTGTTTTTT.

This clonotype occurred many times. The rearrangement uses TRBV7-2 and TRBJ2-2; maybe TRBD1 (6 bases). The CDR3 is 15 residues long. The V and J ends lost 4 bases and 6 bases respectively, with 15 bases between them. Looked up from germline, CDR1 is SGHTA and CDR2 is FQGNSA. This CDR3 reads CASSSTGTVAGELFF. CDR3 bases: TGTGCCAGCAGCTCCACAGGGACCGTGGCCGGGGAGCTGTTTTTT.

This chain links TRBV7-8 with TRBJ2-7, with 8 bases that match TRBD2. The CDR3 extends over 14 amino acids. Germline CDR1 SGHVS, CDR2 FQNEAQ. The V gene end was trimmed by 2 bases and the J gene end by 9 bases; junction bases not matched to a gene: 9. CDR3 residues: CASSLYGGAARQYF. CDR3 DNA: TGTGCCAGCAGCTTATACGGGGGGGCCGCTAGGCAGTACTTC.

The chain combines TRBV20-1 with TRBJ1-3, with TRBD1 as a possible D gene (6 bases). The CDR3 covers 15 residues. CDR1 DFQATT and CDR2 SNEGSKA come from the germline V gene (reference sequence). V lost 0 bases and J 3 bases, leaving 12 bases between the germline ends. The CDR3 DNA reads as TGCAGTGCTAGAGATCTACAGGGTAATGGAAACACCATATATTTT. Its translation is CSARDLQGNGNTIYF.

V usage is TRBV28 and J usage is TRBJ1-5; D is perhaps TRBD1 (6 bases). This CDR3 contains 12 residues. CDR1 and CDR2 from the germline V gene are MDHEN and SYDVKM. V gave up 6 bases and J gave up 7 bases, with 10 bases separating them. For the CDR3, the DNA is TGTGCCAGCAGGCGTGGGGGCCAGCCCCAGCATTTT. This encodes CASRRGGQPQHF.

CDR3 protein: CASSLDEGTRGISYEQYF. The CDR3 coding sequence is TGTGCCAGCAGCTTAGATGAAGGGACAAGGGGGATCTCCTACGAGCAGTACTTC. The rearrangement joins TRBV7-9 to TRBJ2-7, with D tentatively TRBD1 (6 bases). The germline V gene encodes CDR1 SEHNR and CDR2 FQNEAQ (reference sequence). The V and J ends lost 1 base and 0 bases respectively, with 19 bases between them. This CDR3 comprises 18 residues.

The V call is TRBV29-1, the J call TRBJ1-2, with 7 bases matching TRBD1. The CDR3 covers 13 residues. Germline CDR1 and CDR2: SQVTM and ANQGSEA. V was clipped by 7 bases and J by 6 bases; unmatched bases: 11. This CDR3 is CSASGRGIDGYTF. The CDR3 coding sequence is TGCAGCGCCAGCGGCAGGGGGATCGATGGCTACACCTTC.

This clonotype has a count of ten or more. The gene calls are TRBV12-3 or TRBV12-4 and TRBJ2-7; 7 nucleotides align to TRBD1. This CDR3 has 15 residues. The J segment lost 5 bases and the V segment lost 5 bases, leaving 12 bases of the junction unmatched. The CDR3 sequence is CASSEGGYSVDEQYF. CDR3 DNA sequence: TGTGCCAGCAGTGAAGGGGGCTATTCAGTCGACGAGCAGTACTTC.